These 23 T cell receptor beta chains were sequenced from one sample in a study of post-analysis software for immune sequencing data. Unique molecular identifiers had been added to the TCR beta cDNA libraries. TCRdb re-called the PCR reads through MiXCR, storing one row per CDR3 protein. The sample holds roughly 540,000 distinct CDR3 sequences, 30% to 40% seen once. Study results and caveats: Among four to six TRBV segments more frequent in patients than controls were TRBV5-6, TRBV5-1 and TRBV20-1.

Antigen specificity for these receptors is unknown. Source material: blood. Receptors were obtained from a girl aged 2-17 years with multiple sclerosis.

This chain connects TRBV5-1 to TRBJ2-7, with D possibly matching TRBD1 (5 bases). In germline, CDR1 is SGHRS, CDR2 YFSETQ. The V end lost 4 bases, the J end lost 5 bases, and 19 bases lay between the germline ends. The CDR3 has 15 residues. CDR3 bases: TGCGCCAGCAGCCCGGTCAGCAGGGCGAGGAACGAGCAGTACTTC. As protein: CASSPVSRARNEQYF.

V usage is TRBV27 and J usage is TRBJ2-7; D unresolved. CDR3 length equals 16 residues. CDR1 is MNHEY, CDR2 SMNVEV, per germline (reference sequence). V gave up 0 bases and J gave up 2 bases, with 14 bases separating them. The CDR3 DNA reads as TGTGCCAGCAGTTTATCGGCGCTTCCAGGACCCTACGAGCAGTACTTC. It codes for CASSLSALPGPYEQYF.

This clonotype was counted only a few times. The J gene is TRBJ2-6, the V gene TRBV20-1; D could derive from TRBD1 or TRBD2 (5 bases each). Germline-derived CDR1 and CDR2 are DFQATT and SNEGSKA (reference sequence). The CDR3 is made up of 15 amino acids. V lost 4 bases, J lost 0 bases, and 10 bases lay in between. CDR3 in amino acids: CSATGRISGANVLTF. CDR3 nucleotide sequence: TGCAGTGCTACGGGACGCATCTCTGGGGCCAACGTCCTGACTTTC.

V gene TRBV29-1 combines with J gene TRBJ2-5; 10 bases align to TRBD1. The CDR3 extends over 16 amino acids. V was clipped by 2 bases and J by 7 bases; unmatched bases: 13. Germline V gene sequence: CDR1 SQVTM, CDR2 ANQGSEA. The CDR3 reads CSVEPEGQGFRGTQYF. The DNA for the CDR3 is TGCAGCGTTGAACCAGAGGGACAGGGGTTTCGAGGGACCCAGTACTTC.

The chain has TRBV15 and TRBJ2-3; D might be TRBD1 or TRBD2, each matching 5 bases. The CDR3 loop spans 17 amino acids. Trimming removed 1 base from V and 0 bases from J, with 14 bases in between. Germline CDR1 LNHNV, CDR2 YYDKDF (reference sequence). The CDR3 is CATSRGRGTVSTDTQYF. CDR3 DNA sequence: TGTGCCACCAGCAGAGGAAGAGGGACGGTTAGCACAGATACGCAGTATTTT.

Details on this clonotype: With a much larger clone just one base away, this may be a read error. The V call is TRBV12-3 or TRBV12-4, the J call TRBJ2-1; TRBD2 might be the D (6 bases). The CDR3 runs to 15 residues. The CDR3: CAGSPDRGAYNEQFF. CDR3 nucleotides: TGTGCCGGCAGCCCAGACCGCGGGGCCTACAATGAGCAGTTCTTC.

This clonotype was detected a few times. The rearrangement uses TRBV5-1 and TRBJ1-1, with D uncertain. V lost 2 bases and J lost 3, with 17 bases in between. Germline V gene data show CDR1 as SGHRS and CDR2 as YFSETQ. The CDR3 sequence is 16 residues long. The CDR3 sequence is CASSLIRPRADTEAFF. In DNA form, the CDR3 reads TGCGCCAGCAGCTTAATACGTCCTAGGGCGGACACTGAAGCTTTCTTT.

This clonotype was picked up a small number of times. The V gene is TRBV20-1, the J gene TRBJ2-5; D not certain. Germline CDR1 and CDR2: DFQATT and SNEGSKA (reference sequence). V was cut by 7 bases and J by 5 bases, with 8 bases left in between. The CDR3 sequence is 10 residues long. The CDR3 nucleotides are TGCAGTGGATATGGGGAGACCCAGTACTTC. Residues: CSGYGETQYF.

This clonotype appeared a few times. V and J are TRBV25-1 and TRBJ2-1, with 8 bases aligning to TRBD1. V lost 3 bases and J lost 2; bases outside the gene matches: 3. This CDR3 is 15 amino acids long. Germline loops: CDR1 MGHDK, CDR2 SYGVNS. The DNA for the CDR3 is TGTGCCAGCAGTGAGGCAGGGGGCGCCTACAATGAGCAGTTCTTC. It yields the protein CASSEAGGAYNEQFF.

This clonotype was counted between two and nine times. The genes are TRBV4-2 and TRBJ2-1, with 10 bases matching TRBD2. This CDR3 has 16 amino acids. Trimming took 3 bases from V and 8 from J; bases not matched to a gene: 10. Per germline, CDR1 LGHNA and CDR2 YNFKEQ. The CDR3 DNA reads TGTGCCAGCAGCCAGCCTATAGCGGGGGGTGGCGATGAGCAGTTCTTC. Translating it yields CASSQPIAGGGDEQFF.

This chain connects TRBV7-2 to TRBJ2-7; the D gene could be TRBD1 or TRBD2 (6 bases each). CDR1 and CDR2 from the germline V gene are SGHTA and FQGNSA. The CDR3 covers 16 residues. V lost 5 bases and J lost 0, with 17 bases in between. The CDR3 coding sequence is TGTGCCAGCAGCCACGGGGGCGGGGCATCCTCCTACGAGCAGTACTTC. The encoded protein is CASSHGGGASSYEQYF. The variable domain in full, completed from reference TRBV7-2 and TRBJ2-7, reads GAGVSQSPSNKVTEKGKDVELRCDPISGHTALYWYRQSLGQGLEFLIYFQGNSAPDKSGLPSDRFSAERTGGSVSTLTIQRTQQEDSAVYLCASSHGGGASSYEQYFGPGTRLTVT.

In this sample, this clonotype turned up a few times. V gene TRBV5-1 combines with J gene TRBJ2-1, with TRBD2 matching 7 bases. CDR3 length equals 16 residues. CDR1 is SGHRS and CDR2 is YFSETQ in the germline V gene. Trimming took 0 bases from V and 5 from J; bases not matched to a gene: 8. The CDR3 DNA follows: TGCGCCAGCAGCTTGGCCCCAGCGGGGAGTAACAATGAGCAGTTCTTC. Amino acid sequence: CASSLAPAGSNNEQFF.

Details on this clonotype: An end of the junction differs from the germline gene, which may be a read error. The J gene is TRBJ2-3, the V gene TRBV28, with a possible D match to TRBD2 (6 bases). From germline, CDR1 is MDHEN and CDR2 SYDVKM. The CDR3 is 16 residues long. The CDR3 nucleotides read TGTACCAGCAGTTTAATCCGGACTACTAGCACAGATACGCAGTATTTT. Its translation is CTSSLIRTTSTDTQYF.

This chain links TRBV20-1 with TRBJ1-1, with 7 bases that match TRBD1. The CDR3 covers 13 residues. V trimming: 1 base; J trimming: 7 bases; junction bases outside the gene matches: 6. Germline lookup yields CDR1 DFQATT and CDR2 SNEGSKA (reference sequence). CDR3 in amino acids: CSARGPDRIEAFF. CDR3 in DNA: TGCAGTGCTAGAGGCCCGGACAGGATTGAAGCTTTCTTT.

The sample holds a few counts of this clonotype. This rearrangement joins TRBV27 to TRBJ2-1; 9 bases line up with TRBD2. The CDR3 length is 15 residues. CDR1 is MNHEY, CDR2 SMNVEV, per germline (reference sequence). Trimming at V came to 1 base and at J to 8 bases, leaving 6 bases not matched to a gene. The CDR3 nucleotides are TGTGCCAGCAGTTTATTTGCGGGGGGGCCCCATGAGCAGTTCTTC. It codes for CASSLFAGGPHEQFF.

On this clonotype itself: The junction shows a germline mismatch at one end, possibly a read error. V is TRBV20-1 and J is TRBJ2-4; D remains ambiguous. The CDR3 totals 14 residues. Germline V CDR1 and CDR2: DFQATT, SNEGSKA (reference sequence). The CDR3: CSAGEVQDKNIQYF. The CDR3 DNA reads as TGCAGTGCTGGAGAAGTTCAGGACAAAAACATTCAGTACTTC.

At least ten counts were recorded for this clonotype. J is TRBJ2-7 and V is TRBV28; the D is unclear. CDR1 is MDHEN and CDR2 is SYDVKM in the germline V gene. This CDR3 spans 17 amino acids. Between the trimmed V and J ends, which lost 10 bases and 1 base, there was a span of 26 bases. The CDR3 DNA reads TGTGCCACTCCGCCCCGCCGGCGACACTTTCGATCCTACGAGCAGTACTTC. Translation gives CATPPRRRHFRSYEQYF.

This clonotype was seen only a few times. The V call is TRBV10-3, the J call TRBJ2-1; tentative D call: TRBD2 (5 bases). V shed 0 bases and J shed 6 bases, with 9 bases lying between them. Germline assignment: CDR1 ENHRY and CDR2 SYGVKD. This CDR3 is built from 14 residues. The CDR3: CAISESRGSNEQFF. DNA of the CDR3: TGTGCCATCAGTGAGTCGAGAGGGTCCAATGAGCAGTTCTTC.

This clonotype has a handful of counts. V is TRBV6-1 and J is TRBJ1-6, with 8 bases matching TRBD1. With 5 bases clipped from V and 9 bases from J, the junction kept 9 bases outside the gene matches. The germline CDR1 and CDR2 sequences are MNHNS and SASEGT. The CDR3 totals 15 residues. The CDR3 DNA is TGTGCCAGCAGTCCCCCGGGACAGGCAGCTTCACCCCTCCACTTT. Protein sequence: CASSPPGQAASPLHF.

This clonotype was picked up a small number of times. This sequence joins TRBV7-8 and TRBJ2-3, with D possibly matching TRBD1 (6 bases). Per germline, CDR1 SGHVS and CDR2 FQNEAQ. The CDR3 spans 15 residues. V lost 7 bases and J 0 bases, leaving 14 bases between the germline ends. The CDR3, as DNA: TGTGCCAGCATCCTGGGACAAGCTAGCACAGATACGCAGTATTTT. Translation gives CASILGQASTDTQYF.

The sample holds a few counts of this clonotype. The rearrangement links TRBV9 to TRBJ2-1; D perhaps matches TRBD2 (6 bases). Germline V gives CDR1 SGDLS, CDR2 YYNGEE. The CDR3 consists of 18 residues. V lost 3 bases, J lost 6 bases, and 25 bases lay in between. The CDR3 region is CASSAPSEAGGVSNEQFF. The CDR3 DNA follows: TGTGCCAGCAGCGCCCCGTCTGAAGCGGGTGGGGTTTCCAATGAGCAGTTCTTC.

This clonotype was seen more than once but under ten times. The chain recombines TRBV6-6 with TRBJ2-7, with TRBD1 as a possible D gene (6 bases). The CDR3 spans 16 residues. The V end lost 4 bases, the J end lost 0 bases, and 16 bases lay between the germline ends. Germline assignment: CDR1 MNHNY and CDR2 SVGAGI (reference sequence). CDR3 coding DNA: TGTGCCAGCAGTTCCTCCCTACAGGGTAGCTCCTACGAGCAGTACTTC. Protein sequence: CASSSSLQGSSYEQYF.

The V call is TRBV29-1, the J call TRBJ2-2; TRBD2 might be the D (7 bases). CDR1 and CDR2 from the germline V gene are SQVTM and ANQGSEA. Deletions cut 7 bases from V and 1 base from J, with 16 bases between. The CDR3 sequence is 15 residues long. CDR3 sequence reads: CSAVGGTQNTGELFF. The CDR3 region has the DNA TGCAGCGCGGTGGGGGGGACACAGAACACCGGGGAGCTGTTTTTT.